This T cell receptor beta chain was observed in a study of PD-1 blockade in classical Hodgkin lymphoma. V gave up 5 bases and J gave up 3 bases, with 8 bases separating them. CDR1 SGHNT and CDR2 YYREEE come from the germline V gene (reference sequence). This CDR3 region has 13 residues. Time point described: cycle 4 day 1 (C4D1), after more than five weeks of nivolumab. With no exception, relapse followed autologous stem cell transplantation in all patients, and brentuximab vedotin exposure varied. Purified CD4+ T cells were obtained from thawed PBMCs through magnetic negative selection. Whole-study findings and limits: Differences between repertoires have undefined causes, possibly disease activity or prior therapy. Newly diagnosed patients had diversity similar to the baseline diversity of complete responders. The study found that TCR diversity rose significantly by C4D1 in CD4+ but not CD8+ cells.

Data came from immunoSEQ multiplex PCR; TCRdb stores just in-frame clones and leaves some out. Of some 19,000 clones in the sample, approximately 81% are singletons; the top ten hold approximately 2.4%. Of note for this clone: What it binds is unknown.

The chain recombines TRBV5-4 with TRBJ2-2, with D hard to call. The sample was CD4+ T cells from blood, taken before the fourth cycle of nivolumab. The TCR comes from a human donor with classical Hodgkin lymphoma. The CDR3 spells CASRGRDTGELFF. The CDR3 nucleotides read TGTGCCAGCAGGGGCCGAGACACCGGGGAGCTGTTTTTT.